The 26 T cell receptor beta chains below come from one sample, sequenced in a study of blood T cell repertoires in COVID-19. The repertoire was sequenced with immunoSEQ multiplex PCR; TCRdb's copy has only in-frame clones and lacks some. Among roughly 130,000 clones listed, 87% were seen once. Sequenced: peripheral blood. The receptors stem from a woman aged 60-70 years with acute or convalescent COVID-19.

The chain couples TRBV10-3 to TRBJ1-2; TRBD1 matches at 7 bases. The CDR3 extends over 16 amino acids. CDR1 ENHRY and CDR2 SYGVKD come from the germline V gene. J lost 0 bases, V lost 8 bases, and 12 bases had no gene match. CDR3 nucleotides: TGTGCCATCGAGATCCGGGACAGCCCCACTAACTATGGCTACACCTTC. Its protein is CAIEIRDSPTNYGYTF.

The chain joins TRBV7-9 to TRBJ1-2; 9 bases are shared with TRBD1. V dropped 4 bases and J dropped 4; count of bases not matched to a gene: 7. The CDR3 length is 15 residues. Per germline, CDR1 SEHNR and CDR2 FQNEAQ (reference sequence). The CDR3 here is CASSSTGGGGYGYTF. CDR3 bases: TGTGCCAGCAGCTCAACAGGGGGCGGAGGCTATGGCTACACCTTC. Full variable domain (missing parts from reference TRBV7-9 and TRBJ1-2): DTGVSQNPRHKITKRGQNVTFRCDPISEHNRLYWYRQTLGQGPEFLTYFQNEAQLEKSRLLSDRFSAERPKGSFSTLEIQRTEQGDSAMYLCASSSTGGGGYGYTFGSGTRLTVV.

The CDR3 bases are TGTGCCAGCAGCCAGGGAGGAGGGGGCCCGAATAGGGGCTACACCTTC. Translation gives CASSQGGGGPNRGYTF. The J gene is TRBJ1-2, the V gene TRBV3-1 (or the pseudogene TRBV3-2), with 7 bases lining up with TRBD1. V trimming: 3 bases; J trimming: 8 bases; junction bases outside the gene matches: 15. This CDR3 is built from 16 residues. Per the germline V gene, CDR1 is LGHDT and CDR2 is YNNKEL (reference sequence).

V gene TRBV18 combines with J gene TRBJ1-1, with 9 positions matching TRBD1. There are 14 residues in the CDR3. Germline V CDR1 and CDR2: KGHSH, LQKENI. V lost 3 bases and J lost 11; bases outside the gene matches: 10. The CDR3 DNA follows: TGTGCCAGCTCACCTTCCGGGACAGGGTCGGTTGCTTTCTTT. Its protein product is CASSPSGTGSVAFF.

The genes are TRBV5-5 and TRBJ1-4; D is undetermined. Germline assignment: CDR1 SGHKS and CDR2 YYEKEE (reference sequence). The CDR3 consists of 17 residues. V lost 1 base, J lost 2 bases, and 15 bases lay in between. The CDR3 nucleotides are TGTGCCAGCAGCTTGAGAGGCAATGTGGTTACTAATGAAAAACTGTTTTTT. This gives the protein CASSLRGNVVTNEKLFF. The full variable domain, in which reference TRBV5-5 and TRBJ1-4 provide the parts outside the CDR3, is DAGVTQSPTHLIKTRGQQVTLRCSPISGHKSVSWYQQVLGQGPQFIFQYYEKEERGRGNFPDRFSARQFPNYSSELNVNALLLGDSALYLCASSLRGNVVTNEKLFFGSGTQLSVL.

This chain connects TRBV18 to TRBJ1-2; D unresolved. There are 13 residues in the CDR3. The V gene's germline CDR1 is KGHSH and CDR2 LQKENI. Trimming stripped 4 bases from V and 1 base from J, with 7 bases between. The CDR3 is CASSRQDNYGYTF. In DNA, the CDR3 is TGTGCCAGCTCACGGCAGGATAACTATGGCTACACCTTC.

This clone came up a few times. The chain joins TRBV28 to TRBJ2-3, with 15 bases fitting TRBD2. V trimming: 4 bases; J trimming: 5 bases; junction bases outside the gene matches: 13. This CDR3 spans 19 amino acids. Germline CDR1 MDHEN, CDR2 SYDVKM. CDR3 sequence: CASSSFWTSGRVGKDTQYF. The CDR3 DNA reads as TGTGCCAGCAGTTCCTTTTGGACTAGCGGGAGGGTGGGAAAAGATACGCAGTATTTT.

The chain recombines TRBV3-1 (or the pseudogene TRBV3-2) with TRBJ2-2, with D unresolved. The CDR3 sequence is 13 residues long. Per germline, CDR1 LGHDT and CDR2 YNNKEL (reference sequence). V lost 7 bases, J lost 5 bases, and 11 bases lay in between. The CDR3 spells CASTPLSTGELFF. CDR3 nucleotides: TGTGCCAGCACCCCTCTGAGTACCGGGGAGCTGTTTTTT.

The chain combines TRBV19 with TRBJ2-1, with D perhaps matching TRBD2 (6 bases). CDR3 length: 13 residues. From germline, CDR1 is LNHDA and CDR2 SQIVND (reference sequence). Trimming shortened V by 1 base and J by 9 bases, and 10 bases separated the two germline ends. Here the CDR3 reads CASSIASVAEQFF. The CDR3 nucleotides are TGTGCCAGTAGTATAGCTAGCGTGGCTGAGCAGTTCTTC.

The chain employs TRBV27 and TRBJ1-1; no clear D gene. The CDR3 consists of 16 residues. Germline V gives CDR1 MNHEY, CDR2 SMNVEV (reference sequence). The V end lost 6 bases, the J end lost 0 bases, and 17 bases lay between the germline ends. The CDR3 loop is CASRPDTAALNTEAFF. The CDR3 nucleotides read TGTGCCAGCAGGCCCGATACAGCGGCCTTGAACACTGAAGCTTTCTTT.

In nucleotides, the CDR3 is TGCGCCAGCAGCTACGGACTAGCGGGAGGAGAGACCCAGTACTTC. Protein: CASSYGLAGGETQYF. V is TRBV5-1 and J is TRBJ2-5; 14 positions agree with TRBD2. Per germline, CDR1 SGHRS and CDR2 YFSETQ. There are 15 residues in the CDR3. The V gene end was trimmed by 3 bases and the J gene end by 4 bases; junction bases not matched to a gene: 2.

This chain's CDR3 is CASSLGASGTDTQYF. The CDR3 region has the DNA TGTGCCAGCAGTTTGGGGGCCTCTGGCACAGATACGCAGTATTTT. This chain uses TRBV13 with TRBJ2-3; possibly TRBD1 for D (6 bases). The CDR3 has 15 amino acids. V was clipped by 6 bases and J by 1 base, with 14 bases between them. Germline lookup yields CDR1 PRHDT and CDR2 FYEKMQ (reference sequence).

The chain links TRBV30 to TRBJ1-5; 7 nucleotides line up with TRBD1. In germline, CDR1 is GTSNPN, CDR2 SVGIG (reference sequence). The CDR3 is 15 amino acids. The V gene end was trimmed by 0 bases and the J gene end by 4 bases; junction bases not matched to a gene: 6. The CDR3 DNA reads TGTGCCTGGAGTGTACTGGGACAGAATAATCAGCCCCAGCATTTT. It encodes CAWSVLGQNNQPQHF.

The V call is TRBV7-9, the J call TRBJ1-2; D remains ambiguous. V was clipped by 5 bases and J by 5 bases, with 12 bases between them. This CDR3 spans 13 amino acids. CDR1 is SEHNR, CDR2 FQNEAQ, per germline (reference sequence). Here the CDR3 DNA reads TGTGCCAGCAGCGACGCGGCGGGGTATGGCTACACCTTC. The encoded protein is CASSDAAGYGYTF.

This clone came up once. The V call is TRBV18, the J call TRBJ1-1; D unresolved. Trimming stripped 0 bases from V and 0 bases from J, with 11 bases between. The CDR3 totals 16 residues. Germline assignment: CDR1 KGHSH and CDR2 LQKENI. The CDR3, as DNA: TGTGCCAGCTCACCACCCAGCCGCGGAATGAACACTGAAGCTTTCTTT. This encodes CASSPPSRGMNTEAFF.

This chain links TRBV24-1 with TRBJ2-5, with a weak D call TRBD2 (5 bases). Trimming left V 5 bases short and J 3 bases short, with 12 bases between. The CDR3 length is 14 residues. In germline, CDR1 is KGHDR, CDR2 SFDVKD. CDR3 region: CATSGRATEETQYF. The CDR3 DNA follows: TGTGCCACCAGTGGGCGGGCAACGGAAGAGACCCAGTACTTC.

The gene calls are TRBV2 and TRBJ2-5; possibly TRBD1 for D (6 bases). Germline CDR1 is SNHLY and CDR2 is FYNNEI. The CDR3 spans 14 residues. V lost 1 base to trimming and J lost 5 bases, with 11 bases between them. CDR3 in DNA: TGTGCCAGCAGTGAAGACAGGGCTGAGGAGACCCAGTACTTC. Encoded protein: CASSEDRAEETQYF.

The J gene is TRBJ1-4, the V gene TRBV7-8; 8 nucleotides agree with TRBD1. This CDR3 has 15 amino acids. Germline CDR1 and CDR2: SGHVS and FQNEAQ. With V trimmed by 1 base and J by 5 bases, 3 bases remained unmatched. The CDR3 DNA sequence: TGTGCCAGCAGCTTAGAGGCAGGGGGCAATGAAAAACTGTTTTTT. Protein: CASSLEAGGNEKLFF.

This chain links TRBV18 with TRBJ1-2; D is uncertain. V was clipped by 2 bases and J by 4 bases, with 8 bases between them. Per the germline V gene, CDR1 is KGHSH and CDR2 is LQKENI. The length of the CDR3 is 13 residues. The CDR3 reads CASSPAAFYGYTF. CDR3 coding DNA: TGTGCCAGCTCACCAGCGGCATTCTATGGCTACACCTTC.

The chain recombines TRBV7-8 with TRBJ1-6; 7 positions match TRBD1. V gave up 7 bases and J gave up 7 bases; unmatched junction bases: 7. Per the germline V gene, CDR1 is SGHVS and CDR2 is FQNEAQ. The CDR3 has 14 residues. CDR3: CASTIGQANSPLHF. DNA for the CDR3: TGTGCCAGCACCATCGGACAGGCCAATTCACCCCTCCACTTT.

The chain joins TRBV6-2 or TRBV6-3 to TRBJ2-7; 8 positions match TRBD1. Germline lookup yields CDR1 MNHEY and CDR2 SVGEGT. The CDR3 contains 14 residues. The junction had 8 bases not matched to a gene; V was cut back by 6 bases and J by 4 bases. In DNA form, the CDR3 reads TGTGCCAGCAGCTCCGGGACAGGCCTATACGAGCAGTACTTC. Its translation is CASSSGTGLYEQYF.

The table lists this clone with a few counts. The chain uses TRBV18 and TRBJ1-2; 7 bases are shared with TRBD1. V lost 0 bases and J lost 2; bases outside the gene matches: 15. CDR1 is KGHSH, CDR2 LQKENI, per germline. The CDR3 sequence is 19 residues long. The CDR3: CASSPPRTGQSFLNYGYTF. CDR3 bases: TGTGCCAGCTCACCACCGAGGACAGGACAGTCTTTTTTAAACTATGGCTACACCTTC.

A few counts support this clone. V gene TRBV6-5 combines with J gene TRBJ1-5; TRBD1 matches 7 bases. The V segment lost 7 bases and the J segment 4 bases; nucleotides outside the gene matches: 10. CDR3 length equals 15 residues. Germline V CDR1 and CDR2: MNHEY, SVGAGI. CDR3 in amino acids: CASMKRGQNNQPQHF. CDR3 sequence (DNA): TGTGCCAGCATGAAACGGGGACAGAATAATCAGCCCCAGCATTTT.

The gene calls are TRBV5-1 and TRBJ2-3; 9 nucleotides line up with TRBD2. The CDR3 totals 16 residues. CDR1 is SGHRS, CDR2 YFSETQ, per germline. V trimming: 2 bases; J trimming: 2 bases; junction bases outside the gene matches: 6. The CDR3 protein is CASSFISGSNTDTQYF. As DNA, the CDR3 is TGCGCCAGCAGCTTCATTAGCGGGAGTAACACAGATACGCAGTATTTT.

The CDR3 here is CASTHGLGRAADTQYF. The CDR3 bases are TGTGCCAGCACCCACGGCCTGGGCAGGGCTGCAGATACGCAGTATTTT. The chain has TRBV2 and TRBJ2-3; a possible D gene is TRBD1 (5 bases). V lost 7 bases and J lost 4, with 21 bases in between. The germline gives CDR1 SNHLY, CDR2 FYNNEI. The CDR3 extends over 16 amino acids.

CDR3 loop: CASGAGTEGNSPLHF. CDR3 DNA: TGTGCCAGCGGGGCCGGGACAGAGGGAAATTCACCCCTCCACTTT. V and J are TRBV27 and TRBJ1-6, with 7 bases lining up with TRBD1. V trimming: 8 bases; J trimming: 7 bases; junction bases outside the gene matches: 11. This CDR3 comprises 15 residues. Germline values: CDR1 MNHEY, CDR2 SMNVEV (reference sequence).